Below are 29 T cell receptor beta chains sequenced from a single sample in a study of T-cell reconstitution after alpha-beta-depleted transplantation in children. Unique molecular identifiers were built into the TCRbeta library. TCRdb re-analysed the PCR reads in MiXCR, keeping a single row per CDR3 protein. The profile shows roughly 220,000 distinct CDR3 sequences, around 12% of them singletons. Sequencing was performed on PBMCs from the stem cell graft donor, taken from the stem cell graft. These TCRs come from a human donor who donated a stem cell graft to a child with acute lymphoblastic leukemia.

The chain carries TRBV20-1 and TRBJ2-7; possibly TRBD1 or TRBD2 for D (5 bases each). V dropped 3 bases and J dropped 4 bases, with 13 bases sitting between them. Germline V gives CDR1 DFQATT, CDR2 SNEGSKA (reference sequence). This CDR3 has 13 residues. The CDR3 sequence is CSARASGGYEQYF. CDR3 nucleotide sequence: TGCAGTGCTAGGGCCAGTGGGGGTTACGAGCAGTACTTC.

This clonotype was found many times. This chain joins TRBV11-2 and TRBJ2-4; D is uncertain. Germline values: CDR1 SGHAT, CDR2 FQNNGV. The V end lost 6 bases, the J end lost 6 bases, and 3 bases lay between the germline ends. The CDR3 has 10 amino acids. The CDR3 loop is CASRGNIQYF. Written as DNA, the CDR3 is TGTGCCAGCAGGGGAAACATTCAGTACTTC.

This clonotype was recorded a few times. The chain recombines TRBV6-5 with TRBJ1-2; D unclear. The CDR3 is made up of 17 amino acids. CDR1 is MNHEY, CDR2 SVGAGI, per germline. Trimming pared 5 bases from V and 0 bases from J, leaving 19 bases between. The CDR3 bases are TGTGCCAGCAGTCTTACCTTCGGCCAACTAACTAACTATGGCTACACCTTC. This encodes CASSLTFGQLTNYGYTF.

Many counts were recorded for this clonotype. The genes are TRBV2 and TRBJ2-1; unclear D gene. Germline values: CDR1 SNHLY, CDR2 FYNNEI. V lost 2 bases, J lost 6 bases, and 8 bases lay in between. CDR3 length: 13 amino acids. CDR3 sequence (DNA): TGTGCCAGCAGTGAACTAACGGCCAATGAGCAGTTCTTC. This encodes CASSELTANEQFF.

This clonotype was seen many times. The chain employs TRBV20-1 and TRBJ2-7; tentative D call: TRBD1 (6 bases). Deletions cut 5 bases from V and 4 bases from J, with 12 bases between. Germline V gene data show CDR1 as DFQATT and CDR2 as SNEGSKA (reference sequence). This CDR3 has 12 amino acids. Here the CDR3 DNA reads TGCAGTGCTCGGGACAACAGATACGAGCAGTACTTC. It yields the protein CSARDNRYEQYF.

This clonotype has a count of ten or more. The chain joins TRBV24-1 to TRBJ2-4, with D possibly TRBD2 on 5 matching bases. The V gene's germline CDR1 is KGHDR and CDR2 SFDVKD. Trimming stripped 3 bases from V and 9 bases from J, with 14 bases between. This CDR3 contains 14 residues. CDR3 bases: TGTGCCACCAGTGATACTGCCGGGGATCTCATTCAGTACTTC. Translation gives CATSDTAGDLIQYF.

Remarks on this clonotype: A clone one base away is much larger, so this may be a read error. The chain combines TRBV4-3 with TRBJ2-7, with D maybe TRBD1 (5 bases). The CDR3 spans 14 residues. V was pared by 4 bases and J by 3 bases, with 13 bases between. Germline-derived CDR1 and CDR2 are LGHNA and YSLEER. CDR3 in DNA: TGCGCCAGCAGCCTGATGACAGCCCACTACGAGCAGTACTTC. This translates into CASSLMTAHYEQYF.

This clonotype was observed many times. This chain uses TRBV20-1 with TRBJ2-7; 9 nucleotides match TRBD1. J gave up 1 base and V 8 bases, and 12 bases lay outside the gene matches. CDR3 length: 15 amino acids. In germline, CDR1 is DFQATT, CDR2 SNEGSKA (reference sequence). This chain's CDR3 is CSSYMGQGESYEQYF. The CDR3 nucleotides are TGCAGTAGCTATATGGGACAGGGAGAGTCCTACGAGCAGTACTTC.

This clonotype was seen at least ten times. J is TRBJ2-1 and V is TRBV5-1; 7 positions agree with TRBD2. The V segment lost 4 bases and the J segment 2 bases; nucleotides outside the gene matches: 6. In germline, CDR1 is SGHRS, CDR2 YFSETQ. The CDR3 has 15 amino acids. The CDR3 sequence: CASSNYSGPYNEQFF. The DNA of the CDR3 is TGCGCCAGCAGCAACTATAGCGGGCCCTACAATGAGCAGTTCTTC.

This clonotype was seen at least ten times. The CDR3 bases are TGCGCCAGCAGCCCCCTAGGGAGCGGGAGCACAGATACGCAGTATTTT. Residues: CASSPLGSGSTDTQYF. The gene calls are TRBV4-3 and TRBJ2-3, with D possibly matching TRBD2 (6 bases). V lost 4 bases and J lost 0, with 14 bases in between. Germline V lookup: CDR1 LGHNA, CDR2 YSLEER. The CDR3 totals 16 residues.

This clonotype was observed once. This sequence may be a read error, since a much larger clone differs from it by one base. The chain combines TRBV3-1 with TRBJ1-2; no clear D gene. This CDR3 spans 14 amino acids. Germline-derived CDR1 and CDR2 are LGHDT and YNNKEL (reference sequence). The V end lost 1 base, the J end lost 7 bases, and 13 bases lay between the germline ends. The DNA of the CDR3 is TGTGCCAGCAGCCAAGGACACCGGGAAAGTGGCTACACCTTC. Its translation: CASSQGHRESGYTF.

This clonotype was observed a handful of times. V gene TRBV19 combines with J gene TRBJ1-1, with D tentatively TRBD1 (5 bases). Germline CDR1 reads LNHDA; CDR2 reads SQIVND (reference sequence). Trimming took off 1 base at V and 1 base at J, with 10 bases between the two ends. The CDR3 runs 15 residues. Written as DNA, the CDR3 is TGTGCCAGTAGTATAGGAAGCAGGGCGAACACTGAAGCTTTCTTT. Translating gives CASSIGSRANTEAFF. Filled out from reference TRBV19 and TRBJ1-1, the complete variable domain reads DGGITQSPKYLFRKEGQNVTLSCEQNLNHDAMYWYRQDPGQGLRLIYYSQIVNDFQKGDIAEGYSVSREKKESFPLTVTSAQKNPTAFYLCASSIGSRANTEAFFGQGTRLTVV.

CDR3 sequence reads: CAWKLRANTEAFF. CDR3 bases: TGTGCCTGGAAACTCAGGGCGAACACTGAAGCTTTCTTT. This sequence joins TRBV30 and TRBJ1-1, with a possible D match to TRBD1 (5 bases). The CDR3 is made up of 13 amino acids. V was shortened by 4 bases and J by 1 base, with 10 bases between the two germline ends. From germline, CDR1 is GTSNPN and CDR2 SVGIG (reference sequence).

This clonotype was seen ten or more times. The chain recombines TRBV9 with TRBJ1-4; 11 bases match TRBD1. Per germline, CDR1 SGDLS and CDR2 YYNGEE. The CDR3 length is 15 residues. Trimming removed 3 bases from V and 6 bases from J; junction bases left unmatched: 4. This CDR3 is CASSGGTGGYEKLFF. Here the CDR3 DNA reads TGTGCCAGCAGCGGAGGGACAGGGGGGTATGAAAAACTGTTTTTT. The whole variable domain, filled in from reference TRBV9 and TRBJ1-4, reads DSGVTQTPKHLITATGQRVTLRCSPRSGDLSVYWYQQSLDQGLQFLIQYYNGEERAKGNILERFSAQQFPDLHSELNLSSLELGDSALYFCASSGGTGGYEKLFFGSGTQLSVL.

As concerns this clonotype: A single base separates this from a much larger clone, so it may be a read error. CDR3 sequence reads: CCAKGNGQIDQADTQYF. DNA of the CDR3: TGCTGTGCCAAAGGTAACGGACAGATCGACCAGGCAGATACGCAGTATTTT. The chain couples TRBV20-1 to TRBJ2-3; perhaps TRBD1 as D (6 bases). The germline gives CDR1 DFQATT, CDR2 SNEGSKA (reference sequence). The CDR3 has 17 residues.

The chain uses TRBV5-1 and TRBJ2-7; D is perhaps TRBD1 (5 bases). With 0 bases removed from V and 2 bases from J, the gap between germline ends came to 9 bases. The CDR3 contains 14 residues. The germline V gene encodes CDR1 SGHRS and CDR2 YFSETQ. The CDR3 nucleotides read TGCGCCAGCAGCTTGGAATCAGGGACCTACGAGCAGTACTTC. Its translation: CASSLESGTYEQYF.

This chain connects TRBV28 to TRBJ1-3; D uncertain. Looked up from germline, CDR1 is MDHEN and CDR2 is SYDVKM. The CDR3 runs to 12 residues. The germline V and J ends were trimmed by 6 bases and 4 bases, with 7 bases remaining between them. CDR3 in DNA: TGTGCCAGCAGGGCTAGCGGAAACACCATATATTTT. It encodes CASRASGNTIYF.

This clonotype was detected only once. The J gene is TRBJ1-2, the V gene TRBV5-6; TRBD1 is a possible D gene (6 bases). In germline, CDR1 is SGHDT, CDR2 YYEEEE. The V end lost 2 bases, the J end lost 4 bases, and 15 bases lay between the germline ends. CDR3 length: 15 amino acids. The CDR3 DNA sequence: TGTGCCAGCAGCTTACAGGGAAACAACCTCTATGGCTACACCTTC. It codes for CASSLQGNNLYGYTF. The full variable domain, completed using reference TRBV5-6 and TRBJ1-2, is DAGVTQSPTHLIKTRGQQVTLRCSPKSGHDTVSWYQQALGQGPQFIFQYYEEEERQRGNFPDRFSGHQFPNYSSELNVNALLLGDSALYLCASSLQGNNLYGYTFGSGTRLTVV.

This clonotype was detected many times. This rearrangement joins TRBV7-2 to TRBJ2-5; 9 bases line up with TRBD2. The CDR3 is 15 amino acids. Germline CDR1 SGHTA, CDR2 FQGNSA. The V gene end was trimmed by 1 base and the J gene end by 4 bases; junction bases not matched to a gene: 4. The CDR3 reads CASSLGGGVRETQYF. The DNA for the CDR3 is TGTGCCAGCAGCTTAGGCGGGGGGGTCCGAGAGACCCAGTACTTC.

The sample holds many counts of this clonotype. This chain joins TRBV5-1 and TRBJ2-7; 7 bases align to TRBD1. Per germline, CDR1 SGHRS and CDR2 YFSETQ. After removal of 6 bases from V and 4 bases from J, the junction contained 10 bases not matched to a gene. This CDR3 has 14 amino acids. The CDR3 DNA reads TGCGCCAGCACCCTCGGGCAGGGGGAGTACGAGCAGTACTTC. Its protein product is CASTLGQGEYEQYF.

The chain is built from TRBV4-2 and TRBJ2-7, with D possibly TRBD1 on 7 matching bases. The CDR3 contains 13 residues. Germline V CDR1 and CDR2: LGHNA, YNFKEQ. Trimming removed 0 bases at V and 5 bases at J, with 8 bases between. DNA of the CDR3: TGTGCCAGCAGCCAAGACAGGGGGGACGAGCAGTACTTC. Translation: CASSQDRGDEQYF.

This clonotype showed up many times. The chain joins TRBV28 to TRBJ2-5, with TRBD1 matching 8 bases. CDR3 size: 15 residues. The germline gives CDR1 MDHEN, CDR2 SYDVKM. Trimming at V came to 4 bases and at J to 0 bases, leaving 4 bases not matched to a gene. The CDR3: CASSSGQAYQETQYF. The DNA for the CDR3 is TGTGCCAGCAGTTCGGGACAGGCGTACCAAGAGACCCAGTACTTC. Full variable domain (rest looked up from reference TRBV28 and TRBJ2-5): DVKVTQSSRYLVKRTGEKVFLECVQDMDHENMFWYRQDPGLGLRLIYFSYDVKMKEKGDIPEGYSVSREKKERFSLILESASTNQTSMYLCASSSGQAYQETQYFGPGTRLLVL.

This clonotype was counted ten times or more. This sequence joins TRBV19 and TRBJ1-1; the D is unclear. V lost 3 bases and J lost 6, with 20 bases in between. The CDR3 loop spans 16 amino acids. Germline-derived CDR1 and CDR2 are LNHDA and SQIVND (reference sequence). In nucleotides, the CDR3 is TGTGCCAGTAGTATCGATTCCGGAGGCCCATACGCTGAAGCTTTCTTT. Translation gives CASSIDSGGPYAEAFF.

In its sample, this clonotype was seen many times. This chain uses TRBV12-3 or TRBV12-4 with TRBJ1-1; D ambiguous. Trimming removed 1 base at V and 6 bases at J, with 9 bases between. CDR3 size: 13 residues. DNA for the CDR3: TGTGCCAGCAGTTTAGTAGGTAGTCCTGAAGCTTTCTTT. Protein: CASSLVGSPEAFF.

This chain uses TRBV15 with TRBJ2-2; D is unresolved. Trimming stripped 0 bases from V and 1 base from J, with 9 bases between. The CDR3 loop spans 16 amino acids. The V gene's germline CDR1 is LNHNV and CDR2 YYDKDF (reference sequence). In DNA form, the CDR3 reads TGTGCCACCAGCAGAGATCCTCCGGGGAACACCGGGGAGCTGTTTTTT. Amino acid sequence: CATSRDPPGNTGELFF.

This clonotype was counted at least ten times. The chain couples TRBV28 to TRBJ2-2; 9 bases are a match to TRBD1. Germline values: CDR1 MDHEN, CDR2 SYDVKM. The CDR3 covers 15 residues. V shed 5 bases and J 4 bases; nucleotides not matched to a gene: 5. The CDR3 loop is CASSGDRAFTGELFF. The CDR3 DNA follows: TGTGCCAGCAGTGGGGACAGGGCGTTCACCGGGGAGCTGTTTTTT.

This clonotype was recorded at least ten times. V usage is TRBV6-5 and J usage is TRBJ1-6, with 7 bases identical to TRBD1. The CDR3 spans 15 residues. Germline V gene sequence: CDR1 MNHEY, CDR2 SVGAGI. The junction had 0 bases not matched to a gene; V was cut back by 4 bases and J by 0 bases. CDR3 nucleotides: TGTGCCAGCAGTTCAGGGGGCTCCTATAATTCACCCCTCCACTTT. It encodes CASSSGGSYNSPLHF.

This clonotype occurred many times. The rearrangement joins TRBV9 to TRBJ2-7; the match to TRBD2 covers 8 bases. CDR3 length: 14 amino acids. The V gene end was trimmed by 4 bases and the J gene end by 0 bases; junction bases not matched to a gene: 3. From germline, CDR1 is SGDLS and CDR2 YYNGEE. CDR3: CASSPGTSSYEQYF. The CDR3 nucleotides read TGTGCCAGCAGCCCCGGGACTAGCTCCTACGAGCAGTACTTC.

The V call is TRBV7-2, the J call TRBJ2-7, with 10 bases matching TRBD1. CDR3 size: 12 residues. The V gene end was trimmed by 6 bases and the J gene end by 6 bases; junction bases not matched to a gene: 2. Germline V CDR1 and CDR2: SGHTA, FQGNSA. In nucleotides, the CDR3 is TGTGCCAGCAGGGACAGGGGGGCCGAGCAGTACTTC. Its protein product is CASRDRGAEQYF.